A selection of T cell receptor beta chains follows, all from one sample in a study of early T cells in non-severe SARS-CoV-2 infection. MiXCR was run by TCRdb on the 5' RACE reads, yielding one entry per CDR3 protein. The sample lists around 60,000 distinct CDR3 sequences, about 13% occurring once. The sample was whole blood. The receptors shown here come from an adult who was a healthcare worker with PCR-confirmed SARS-CoV-2 infection or an uninfected control (not recorded which). The CDR3 runs from the conserved cysteine through the conserved F or W. Only part of the rows carry a size: once, few, many, or a class if the clone is expanded.

j_call	clone_size	v_call	cdr3_aa
TRBJ2-5	few	TRBV27	CASSWGIQETQYF
TRBJ2-6	few	TRBV28	CASSLSAGANVLTF
TRBJ1-2	-	TRBV11-2	CASSPLFGKLDYTF
TRBJ1-1	few	TRBV20-1	CSARDFGNTEAFF
TRBJ2-1	-	TRBV29-1	CSAMAPHEQFF
TRBJ2-7	few	TRBV12-3/TRBV12-4	CASSWGLAGGQSEQYF
TRBJ2-1	many	TRBV28	CASSFGRASYNEQFF
TRBJ1-5	-	TRBV15	CATSRALTGVSNQPQHF
TRBJ2-3	many	TRBV19	CASRGQGGTDTQYF
TRBJ2-6	-	TRBV10-2	CASRDRGPSSGANVLTF
TRBJ2-7	-	TRBV3-1	CASSQLTPGQGAYEQYF
TRBJ1-5	-	TRBV24-1	CATSGTGVASNQPQHF
TRBJ1-1	few	TRBV12-3/TRBV12-4	CASNRALGLNTEAFF
TRBJ2-2	few	TRBV6-6	CASRGAGELFF
TRBJ2-3	many	TRBV12-3/TRBV12-4	CASSPFTSSGTDTQYF
TRBJ2-6	-	TRBV12-3/TRBV12-4	CASSFNSGANVLTF
TRBJ1-2	-	TRBV29-1	CSVGTGVYGYTF
TRBJ1-2	few	TRBV29-1	CSVGLGWGYTF